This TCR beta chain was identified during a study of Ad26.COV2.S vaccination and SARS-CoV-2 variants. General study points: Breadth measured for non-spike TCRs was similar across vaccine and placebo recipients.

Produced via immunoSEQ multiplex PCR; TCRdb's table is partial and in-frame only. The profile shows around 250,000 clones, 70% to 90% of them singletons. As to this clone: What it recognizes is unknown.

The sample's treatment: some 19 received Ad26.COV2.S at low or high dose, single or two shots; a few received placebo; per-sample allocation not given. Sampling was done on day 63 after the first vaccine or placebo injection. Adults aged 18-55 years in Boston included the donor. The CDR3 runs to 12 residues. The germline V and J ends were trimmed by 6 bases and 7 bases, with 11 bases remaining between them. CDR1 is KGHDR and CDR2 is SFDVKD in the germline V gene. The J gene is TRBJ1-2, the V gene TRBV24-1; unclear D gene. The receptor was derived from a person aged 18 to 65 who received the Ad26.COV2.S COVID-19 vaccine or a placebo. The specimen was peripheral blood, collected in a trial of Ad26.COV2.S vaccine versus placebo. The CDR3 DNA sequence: TGTGCCACCAGTATTTTCCTCTGTGGCTACACCTTC. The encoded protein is CATSIFLCGYTF.